This TCR beta chain was captured in a study of cytomegalovirus exposure and HLA in healthy donors. Donors in the study were healthy people who gave bone marrow. There are a few counts of this clone. The target antigen is unknown. Whole-study findings and limits: A later analysis showed that HLA-associated TCR beta chains had undergone more clonal expansion than equally common others. Using the classifier, cytomegalovirus status was reportedly diagnosed with high specificity and sensitivity.

The CDR3 spans 14 residues. V lost 2 bases and J 6 bases, leaving 13 bases between the germline ends. CDR1 is SEHNR, CDR2 FQNEAQ, per germline (reference sequence). The PCR was carried out with 60 Vbeta primers and 13 Jbeta primers. The data were produced by immunoSEQ multiplex PCR, yet TCRdb's version contains in-frame clones alone and is incomplete. Of 210,000 or so clones listed, 70% to 80% are singletons. The gene calls are TRBV7-9 and TRBJ1-1; D might be TRBD1 (5 bases). The receptor comes from a girl aged 2-9 years in good health and CMV-seronegative. The sample comprised PBMCs. CDR3 sequence reads: CASSLSLGGAEAFF. The CDR3, as DNA: TGTGCCAGCAGCTTATCGTTGGGGGGGGCTGAAGCTTTCTTT. The entire variable domain, with the rest obtained from reference TRBV7-9 and TRBJ1-1, is as follows: DTGVSQNPRHKITKRGQNVTFRCDPISEHNRLYWYRQTLGQGPEFLTYFQNEAQLEKSRLLSDRFSAERPKGSFSTLEIQRTEQGDSAMYLCASSLSLGGAEAFFGQGTRLTVV.